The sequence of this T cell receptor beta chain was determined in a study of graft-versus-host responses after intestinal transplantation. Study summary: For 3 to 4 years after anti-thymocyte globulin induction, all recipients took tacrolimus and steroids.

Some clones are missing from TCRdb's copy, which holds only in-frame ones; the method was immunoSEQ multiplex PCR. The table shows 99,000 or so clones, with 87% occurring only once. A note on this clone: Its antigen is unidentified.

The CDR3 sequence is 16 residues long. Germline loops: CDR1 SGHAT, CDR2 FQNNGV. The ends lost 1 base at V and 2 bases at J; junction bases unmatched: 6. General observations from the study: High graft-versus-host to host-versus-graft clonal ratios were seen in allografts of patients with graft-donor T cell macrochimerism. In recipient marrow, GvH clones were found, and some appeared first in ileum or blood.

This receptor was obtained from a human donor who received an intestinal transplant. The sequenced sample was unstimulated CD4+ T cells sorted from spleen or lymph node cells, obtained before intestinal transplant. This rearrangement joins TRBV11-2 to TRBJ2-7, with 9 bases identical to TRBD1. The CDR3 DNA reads TGTGCCAGCAGCTTAGTCCGGGGACAGGGCCCCTACGAGCAGTACTTC. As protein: CASSLVRGQGPYEQYF.